The 5 T cell receptor beta chains listed next were all sequenced from one sample in a study of T cells in narcolepsy. The assay was immunoSEQ multiplex PCR, and TCRdb's table has in-frame clones only and misses some. Of some 34,000 clones in the sample, roughly 90% were seen once. The source material was CD45RA- memory CD4+ T cells from PBMCs. All receptors derive from a human donor with narcolepsy.

This clone has only one observation. The genes are TRBV15 and TRBJ1-3; perhaps TRBD1 as D (6 bases). Germline CDR1 and CDR2: LNHNV and YYDKDF (reference sequence). The CDR3 loop spans 16 amino acids. Trimming took off 3 bases at V and 3 bases at J, with 15 bases between the two ends. CDR3 sequence (DNA): TGTGCCACCAGCAGCGACCCAGGGGATGGTGGAAACACCATATATTTT. This sequence encodes CATSSDPGDGGNTIYF.

The chain links TRBV9 to TRBJ2-1; D is perhaps TRBD1 (6 bases). The V end was cut by 0 bases, the J end by 5 bases, with 9 bases between. CDR3 size: 14 residues. Germline loops: CDR1 SGDLS, CDR2 YYNGEE. The CDR3 sequence: CASSVVTGNNEQFF. DNA of the CDR3: TGTGCCAGCAGCGTAGTTACAGGGAACAATGAGCAGTTCTTC.

The gene calls are TRBV27 and TRBJ1-6, with unresolved D. Germline assignment: CDR1 MNHEY and CDR2 SMNVEV (reference sequence). The CDR3 has 16 residues. The ends were cut back, 4 bases at V and 8 bases at J, with 18 bases in the middle. CDR3 sequence reads: CASSSLSASGDSPLHF. CDR3 sequence (DNA): TGTGCCAGCAGTTCACTCTCGGCCAGCGGGGATTCACCCCTCCACTTT.

This chain joins TRBV27 and TRBJ2-3, with 9 bases fitting TRBD2. The germline gives CDR1 MNHEY, CDR2 SMNVEV (reference sequence). This CDR3 is built from 15 residues. V was clipped by 5 bases and J by 1 base; unmatched bases: 4. CDR3 coding DNA: TGTGCCAGCAGTCATCGGACTAGCGGCACAGATACGCAGTATTTT. Protein: CASSHRTSGTDTQYF.

The chain is built from TRBV6-1 and TRBJ2-3; 8 positions match TRBD2. The CDR3 has 15 residues. The V gene's germline CDR1 is MNHNS and CDR2 SASEGT. V dropped 4 bases and J dropped 2; count of bases not matched to a gene: 5. The DNA for the CDR3 is TGTGCCAGCAGTGGAGCGGGAGCCACCACAGATACGCAGTATTTT. It is translated as CASSGAGATTDTQYF.